The 13 T cell receptor beta chains given below trace back to one sample, sequenced in a study of blood T cell repertoires in COVID-19. Only in-frame clones appear in the TCRdb table, and some are missing; sequencing was by immunoSEQ multiplex PCR. In the table there are about 280,000 clones, over 85% of which are singletons. The sample comprised peripheral blood. Source of these receptors: a woman in her 30s with COVID-19, enrolled during active disease.

CDR3 in DNA: TGTGCCAGCAGCCCCAACCCGGGACTAGCGAGAAAATACGAGCAGTACTTC. This codes for CASSPNPGLARKYEQYF. V usage is TRBV7-2 and J usage is TRBJ2-7; 10 bases line up with TRBD2. The CDR3 is 17 amino acids. Per the germline V gene, CDR1 is SGHTA and CDR2 is FQGNSA. V lost 5 bases to trimming and J lost 4 bases; unmatched junction nucleotides: 14.

The J gene is TRBJ2-1, the V gene TRBV2, with 10 bases that match TRBD2. Germline V CDR1 and CDR2: SNHLY, FYNNEI. J was trimmed by 7 bases and V by 7 bases; bases with no gene match: 10. This CDR3 is built from 15 residues. CDR3 in DNA: TGTGCCAGCATGAATCGAGCGGGGGGGCGGAATGAGCAGTTCTTC. Protein sequence: CASMNRAGGRNEQFF.

V is TRBV5-1 and J is TRBJ1-4; D gene ambiguous. With 1 base removed from V and 4 bases from J, the gap between germline ends came to 11 bases. CDR1 is SGHRS and CDR2 is YFSETQ in the germline V gene. This CDR3 region has 15 residues. The CDR3 loop is CASSLYNTHNEKLFF. CDR3 coding DNA: TGCGCCAGCAGCTTGTATAACACCCATAATGAAAAACTGTTTTTT.

The chain couples TRBV4-1 to TRBJ2-5; 7 nucleotides match TRBD2. Germline CDR1 is MGHRA and CDR2 is YSYEKL. The CDR3 length is 16 residues. J lost 8 bases, V lost 0 bases, and 12 bases had no gene match. The CDR3 loop is CASSQEPGLGGSTQYF. The CDR3, as DNA: TGCGCCAGCAGCCAAGAGCCCGGACTAGGCGGGAGTACCCAGTACTTC.

The chain recombines TRBV6-1 with TRBJ1-2, with D possibly matching TRBD1 (6 bases). Germline values: CDR1 MNHNS, CDR2 SASEGT. This CDR3 is 15 amino acids long. V was shortened by 1 base and J by 1 base, with 10 bases between the two germline ends. CDR3 coding DNA: TGTGCCAGCAGTGAAGGGACAGCCGTTAACTATGGCTACACCTTC. The encoded protein is CASSEGTAVNYGYTF.

The chain recombines TRBV19 with TRBJ1-2; D is unclear. The germline gives CDR1 LNHDA, CDR2 SQIVND (reference sequence). V was trimmed by 3 bases and J by 2 bases, leaving 13 bases between them. The CDR3 is 15 amino acids. The DNA of the CDR3 is TGTGCCAGTAGTATCGCCTCGGGAGGGAACTATGGCTACACCTTC. It encodes CASSIASGGNYGYTF.

The rearrangement links TRBV3-1 (or the pseudogene TRBV3-2) to TRBJ2-7, with no clear D. V was clipped by 1 base and J by 1 base, with 11 bases between them. This CDR3 is built from 15 residues. The germline gives CDR1 LGHDT, CDR2 YNNKEL (reference sequence). CDR3 region: CASSQAPESSYEQYF. The CDR3 DNA sequence: TGTGCCAGCAGCCAAGCTCCTGAGTCGTCCTACGAGCAGTACTTC.

The rearrangement uses TRBV14 and TRBJ1-4, with TRBD1 as a possible D gene (6 bases). Germline CDR1 is SGHDN and CDR2 is FVKESK. The CDR3 has 15 residues. Trimming cost V 4 bases and J 3 bases, with 12 bases left between them. The CDR3 sequence: CASSLTGHPNEKLFF. DNA of the CDR3: TGTGCCAGCAGCCTCACAGGGCATCCTAATGAAAAACTGTTTTTT.

This chain joins TRBV13 and TRBJ1-2; tentatively, D is TRBD1 (6 bases). The CDR3 has 13 amino acids. Trimming removed 0 bases at V and 4 bases at J, with 6 bases between. Per germline, CDR1 PRHDT and CDR2 FYEKMQ (reference sequence). The chain's CDR3 is CASSLGGGYGYTF. In nucleotides, the CDR3 is TGTGCCAGCAGCTTAGGAGGGGGCTATGGCTACACCTTC.

The rearrangement joins TRBV5-1 to TRBJ1-1; possible D gene TRBD1, 6 bases. The CDR3 is 15 residues long. Trimming took 2 bases from V and 1 from J, leaving 12 bases between them. Per the germline V gene, CDR1 is SGHRS and CDR2 is YFSETQ. The CDR3 is CASSFGGRGNTEAFF. The CDR3 bases are TGCGCCAGCAGCTTCGGGGGGCGCGGGAACACTGAAGCTTTCTTT.

This chain links TRBV19 with TRBJ1-2; tentative D call: TRBD1 (5 bases). Germline CDR1 LNHDA, CDR2 SQIVND (reference sequence). The CDR3 consists of 15 residues. The V end was cut by 3 bases, the J end by 5 bases, with 16 bases between. The chain's CDR3 is CASSIGYRHTYGYTF. Here the CDR3 DNA reads TGTGCCAGTAGTATTGGGTACAGGCATACTTATGGCTACACCTTC.

The CDR3 nucleotides read TGTGCCAGCAGTTACTCGATCGGGGAATGGGCCGGGGAGCTGTTTTTT. The encoded protein is CASSYSIGEWAGELFF. This rearrangement joins TRBV6-5 to TRBJ2-2; tentative D call: TRBD2 (5 bases). The germline V gene has CDR1 MNHEY and CDR2 SVGAGI. Trimming left V 0 bases short and J 6 bases short, with 14 bases between. The CDR3 contains 16 residues.

The CDR3 DNA reads TGCGCCAGCAGTGATACCGGGACAGGGGGGGCCGGGGAGCTGTTTTTT. The encoded protein is CASSDTGTGGAGELFF. V is TRBV10-2 and J is TRBJ2-2, with TRBD1 matching 11 bases. Germline CDR1 is WSHSY and CDR2 is SAAADI. V was pared by 3 bases and J by 6 bases, with 6 bases of the junction left unmatched. The CDR3 extends over 16 amino acids.